This record looks at one T cell receptor (beta chain) sequence and its context. This clone was recorded only once. The antigen this receptor binds is unknown. Qualities for individual bases were not recorded, and no much larger clone is one base off. The junction shows trimming of 0 bases on V and 2 bases on J, plus 8 bases between the germline ends. The germline V gene (reference sequence) supplies CDR1 MNHNY and CDR2 SVGAGI. The CDR3 sequence holds 16 residues, the cysteine and phenylalanine included. Of all the DNA, just the CDR3 is kept, 48 bases in frame from base 1. This record belongs to a study of shared clonotypes between healthy human individuals (dated by TCRdb to about 2020). A note on the overall study: A few men and a couple of women, aged 18 to 49 years, made up the cohort. For each donor, three plates each were used for CD4 naive and CD4 memory, two plates were used for CD8 naive, and one plate was used for CD8 memory. Different laboratories and diverse techniques were used to prepare libraries and sequence TCR repertoires, to increase sequencing depth and limit assay-specific biases. Leukapheresis yielded between about 0.85 and 10 billion PBMCs per donor. Blood TCR repertoires of roughly five healthy adults were deeply sequenced to estimate repertoire size and the extent of clonotype sharing between individuals. Broader findings and caveats from the paper: When several donors were compared, the shared fraction of clonotypes was approximately 5% for naive CD4, around 3.6% for naive CD8, about 2.5% for memory CD4, and around 0.4% for memory CD8. Rarefaction of sorted-subset datasets indicated incomplete sequencing despite the large sequencing depth. Sampling was restricted to blood, and TCR repertoires in tissues likely differ from the TCR repertoires found in blood. Naive subsets generally had larger estimated clonotype richness than memory subsets did. Pairwise subsampling led to the expectation that sequencing depth would affect the degree of clonotype sharing among donors. Higher generation probabilities were observed for clonotypes shared by all four sorted-subset donors than for non-shared clonotypes. Because the study included only a small number of donors, the genetic and exposure-history diversity represented was limited.

TCR CDR3 regions were amplified from genomic DNA by multiplex PCR using the deep immunoSEQ assay. Extracted genomic DNA from each cell subset was distributed evenly across all wells of several immunoSEQ 96-well plates, and each plate was treated as a replicate. For sorted subsets, 150 to 250 ng of genomic DNA, equivalent to 30,000 or so T cell genomes, went into each replicate PCR. The purified libraries were quantified using a Qubit 3.0 fluorometer, sized with a Bioanalyzer 2100, and then quantified again using the KAPA Library Quantification kit. Every immunoSEQ 96-well plate was sequenced on a dedicated single-read 150-cycle Illumina NextSeq 550 flow cell. In the authors' own workflow: Because only junctional sequences without quality scores were contained in the immunoSEQ output, filtering matching that applied to full-length reads could not be performed. To assign V/J genes and CDR3, sequences were annotated against IMGT germline references using PyIR, a Python wrapper for IgBLAST v1.9. Reads were filtered out if the reads had weak V/J assignments (E-value above 1e-6), no CDR3, stop codons, out-of-frame junctions, or ambiguous translated residues. V3J clonotypes were defined as sequences sharing the same inferred V gene, J gene, and CDR3 amino acid sequence. To compute the percentage overlap between repertoires, the number of shared unique clonotypes was divided by the size of the smaller repertoire. Repertoire richness was assessed with RTK rarefaction, the Chao1 estimator, and Recon v2.1 estimates of unobserved clonotypes. Generation probabilities were computed with OLGA for all TCRbeta clonotypes obtained by the gDNA method from several donors. TCRdb limited this immuneACCESS table to in-frame rearrangements with V and J called. A share of clones is missing; checked studies link under half to unresolved V genes, and the rest is unexplained. The DNA was the basis for D and trimming; V, J and clone size are from that table. The sample records 550,000 to 700,000 clones, more than 70% of which are singletons. The ten top clones hold around 2% of the sample.

The donors were healthy, HIV-negative adults who had no recently reported acute infections or vaccinations. Every donor was a Caucasian adult living in Nashville, Tennessee, USA. Magnetic negative selection was used to enrich CD4+ T cells, after which naive cells were positively selected on CD45RA and the negative fraction became the memory subset. Blood was obtained by leukapheresis, after which PBMCs were separated by Ficoll-Histopaque density gradient centrifugation and cryopreserved in liquid nitrogen vapor phase. Analytical flow cytometry was used to check the purity and quantity of each magnetically sorted T cell population. Genomic DNA was isolated from every sorted fraction and measured by UV absorbance on a Nanodrop 2000c.

The sequencing input was memory CD4+ T cells sorted from blood. What this sample's cell subset or site label stands for: CD45RA-negative fraction. The sequence derives from a woman aged 25 to 39 in good health. The V gene is TRBV6-6 and the J gene is TRBJ2-6; TRBD1 could be the D gene, as 5 bases match. The CDR3 in this case is CASSYSGATGANVLTF. The DNA sequence reads TGTGCCAGCAGTTACTCAGGGGCTACTGGGGCCAACGTCCTGACTTTC.